Here is one T cell receptor (beta chain) with its context. Its target is not known. Additional DNA sequences in this sample encode the identical CDR3. Germline values: CDR1 SGHTA, CDR2 FQGNSA. V lost 1 base, J lost 5 bases, and 8 bases lay in between. The CDR3 consists of 14 residues. This sample is drawn from a study of memory CD4+ T cells and cytomegalovirus serostatus. Study outcomes and limitations: Each of 65 to 70 CMV-associated TCRbeta sequences occurred in one to five individuals.

Single viable CD3+CD4+CD8-CD45RO+ cells were sorted as the memory CD4+ T cells. Donors' CMV status reflects serum IgG against pp150, pp28, p38, p52. After thawing, CD4+ T cells were positively selected. Source study methods: After removing out-of-frame reads, around 2 million distinct TCRbeta sequences remained. Measured with immunoSEQ multiplex PCR; TCRdb has only the in-frame clones, and not every one. V, J and clone size are those of that table, while D and trimming were read from the DNA. The sample shows some 60,000 clones, roughly 81% of them seen only once. This chain joins TRBV7-2 and TRBJ1-4; no clear D gene. The sample was memory CD4+ T cells from blood. The TCR originated in an adult in good health and CMV-seronegative. The CDR3 DNA reads TGTGCCAGCAGCTTAGGGGGAGGCAATGAAAAACTGTTTTTT. Residues: CASSLGGGNEKLFF.